The clone carrying this TCR beta chain was seen a handful of times. Its specificity is unknown. The data were obtained in a study of cytomegalovirus exposure and HLA in healthy donors. General study points: Judged likely to be a sequencing artifact was a cluster of highly shared sequence variants. Productive status was seen about 87% or about 30% of the time for most TCR beta V segments in an earlier analysis.

This CDR3 region has 15 residues. Germline lookup yields CDR1 SGHNT and CDR2 YYREEE (reference sequence). After removal of 5 bases from V and 2 bases from J, the junction contained 6 bases not matched to a gene. The study ran its PCR with 60 Vbeta and 13 Jbeta primers. Only in-frame clones appear in the TCRdb table, and some are missing; sequencing was by immunoSEQ multiplex PCR. The sample holds approximately 100,000 clones, around 65% seen once. The material sequenced was PBMCs. The gene calls are TRBV5-4 and TRBJ2-7; 11 bases are shared with TRBD2. This clonotype was sampled from a woman aged 50 to 60 in good health and CMV-seronegative. Here the CDR3 DNA reads TGTGCCAGCAGTCGAGGGACTAGCGGAACCTACGAGCAGTACTTC. It translates to CASSRGTSGTYEQYF.